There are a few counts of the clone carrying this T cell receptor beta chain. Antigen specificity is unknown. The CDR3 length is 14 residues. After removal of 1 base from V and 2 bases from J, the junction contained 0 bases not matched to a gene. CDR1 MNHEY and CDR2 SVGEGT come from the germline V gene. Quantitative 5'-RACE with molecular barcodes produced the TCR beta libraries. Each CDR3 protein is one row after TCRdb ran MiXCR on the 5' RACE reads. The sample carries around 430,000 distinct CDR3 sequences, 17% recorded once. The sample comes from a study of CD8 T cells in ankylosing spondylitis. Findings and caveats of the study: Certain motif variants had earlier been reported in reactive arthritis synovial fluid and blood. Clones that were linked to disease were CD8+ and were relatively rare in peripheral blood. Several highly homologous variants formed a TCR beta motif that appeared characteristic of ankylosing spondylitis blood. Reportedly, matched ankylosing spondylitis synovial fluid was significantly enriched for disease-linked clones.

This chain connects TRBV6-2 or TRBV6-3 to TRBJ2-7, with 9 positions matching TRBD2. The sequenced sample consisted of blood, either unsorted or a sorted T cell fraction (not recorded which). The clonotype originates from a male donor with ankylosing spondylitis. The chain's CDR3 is CASSYLAGAYEQYF. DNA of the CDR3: TGTGCCAGCAGTTACTTAGCGGGGGCCTACGAGCAGTACTTC.